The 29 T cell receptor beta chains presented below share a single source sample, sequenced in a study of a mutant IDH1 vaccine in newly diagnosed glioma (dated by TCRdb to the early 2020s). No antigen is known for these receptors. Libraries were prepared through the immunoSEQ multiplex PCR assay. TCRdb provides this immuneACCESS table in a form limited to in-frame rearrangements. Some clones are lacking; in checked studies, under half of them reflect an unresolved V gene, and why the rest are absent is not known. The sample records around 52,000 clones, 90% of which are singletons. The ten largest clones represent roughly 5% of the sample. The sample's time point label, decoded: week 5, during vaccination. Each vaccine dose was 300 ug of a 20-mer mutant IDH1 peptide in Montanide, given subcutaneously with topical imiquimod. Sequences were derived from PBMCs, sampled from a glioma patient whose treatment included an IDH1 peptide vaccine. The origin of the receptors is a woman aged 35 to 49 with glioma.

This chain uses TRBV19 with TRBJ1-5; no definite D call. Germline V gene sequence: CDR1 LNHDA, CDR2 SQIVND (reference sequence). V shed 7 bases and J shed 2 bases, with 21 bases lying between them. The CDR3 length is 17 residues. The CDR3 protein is CASKPRWAGDGNQPQHF. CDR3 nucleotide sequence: TGTGCCAGTAAACCACGGTGGGCTGGGGATGGCAATCAGCCCCAGCATTTT.

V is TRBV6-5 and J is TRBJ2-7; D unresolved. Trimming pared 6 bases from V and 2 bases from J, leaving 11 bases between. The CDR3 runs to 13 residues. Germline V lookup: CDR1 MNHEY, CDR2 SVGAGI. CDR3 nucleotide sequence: TGTGCCAGCAGCCTCCGTTGGCCCTACGAGCAGTACTTC. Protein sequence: CASSLRWPYEQYF.

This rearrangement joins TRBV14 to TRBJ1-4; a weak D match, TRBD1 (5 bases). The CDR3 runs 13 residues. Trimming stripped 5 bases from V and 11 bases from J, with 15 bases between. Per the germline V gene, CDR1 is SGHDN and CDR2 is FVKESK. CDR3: CASSTGRVAKLFF. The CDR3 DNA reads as TGTGCCAGCAGCACAGGACGGGTGGCGAAACTGTTTTTT.

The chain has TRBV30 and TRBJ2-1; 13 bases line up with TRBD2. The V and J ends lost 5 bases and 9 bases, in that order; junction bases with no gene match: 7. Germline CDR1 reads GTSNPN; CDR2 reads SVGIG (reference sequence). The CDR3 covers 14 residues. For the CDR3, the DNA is TGTGCCTGGGGACTAGCGGGAGCGGGGGGTGAGCAGTTCTTC. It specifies CAWGLAGAGGEQFF.

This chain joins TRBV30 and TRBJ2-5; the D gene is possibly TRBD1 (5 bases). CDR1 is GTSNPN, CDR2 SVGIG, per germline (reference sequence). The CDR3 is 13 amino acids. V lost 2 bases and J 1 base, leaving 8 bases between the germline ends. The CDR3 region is CAWSPQVQETQYF. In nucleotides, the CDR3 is TGTGCCTGGAGTCCACAGGTCCAAGAGACCCAGTACTTC.

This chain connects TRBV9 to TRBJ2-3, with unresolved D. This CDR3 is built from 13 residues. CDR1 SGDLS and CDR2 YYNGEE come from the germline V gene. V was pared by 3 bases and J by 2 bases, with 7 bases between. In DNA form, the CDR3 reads TGTGCCAGCAGCGGATTGGTCACAGATACGCAGTATTTT. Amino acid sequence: CASSGLVTDTQYF.

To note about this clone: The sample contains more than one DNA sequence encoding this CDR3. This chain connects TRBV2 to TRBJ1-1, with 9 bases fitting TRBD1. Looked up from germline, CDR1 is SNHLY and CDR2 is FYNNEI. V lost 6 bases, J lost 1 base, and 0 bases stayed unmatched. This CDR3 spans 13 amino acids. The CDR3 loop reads CASRGQGNTEAFF. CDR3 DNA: TGTGCCAGCAGGGGACAGGGGAACACTGAAGCTTTCTTT.

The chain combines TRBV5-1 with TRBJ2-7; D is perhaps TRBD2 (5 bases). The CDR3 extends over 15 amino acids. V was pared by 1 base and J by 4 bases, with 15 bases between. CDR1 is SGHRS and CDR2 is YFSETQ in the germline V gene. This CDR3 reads CASSLMAGASYEQYF. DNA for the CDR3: TGCGCCAGCAGCTTGATGGCGGGCGCAAGTTACGAGCAGTACTTC.

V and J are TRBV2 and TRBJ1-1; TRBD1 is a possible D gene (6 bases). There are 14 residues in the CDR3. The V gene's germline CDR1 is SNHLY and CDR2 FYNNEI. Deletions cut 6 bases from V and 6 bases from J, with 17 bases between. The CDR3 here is CASSIHRVKAEAFF. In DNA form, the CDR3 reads TGTGCCAGCAGCATCCACAGGGTAAAGGCTGAAGCTTTCTTT.

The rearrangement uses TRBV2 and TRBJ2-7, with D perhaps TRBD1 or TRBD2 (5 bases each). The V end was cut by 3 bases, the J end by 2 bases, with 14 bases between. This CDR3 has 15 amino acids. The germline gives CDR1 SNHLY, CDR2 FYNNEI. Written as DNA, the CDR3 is TGTGCCAGCAGTGAGGATACGGGACCGCCCTACGAGCAGTACTTC. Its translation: CASSEDTGPPYEQYF.

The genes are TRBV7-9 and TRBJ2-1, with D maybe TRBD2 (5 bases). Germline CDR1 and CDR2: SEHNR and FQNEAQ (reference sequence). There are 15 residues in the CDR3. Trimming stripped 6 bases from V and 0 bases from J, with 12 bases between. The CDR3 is CASRPTGSSYNEQFF. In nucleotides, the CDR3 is TGTGCCAGCAGGCCCACTGGGAGCTCCTACAATGAGCAGTTCTTC.

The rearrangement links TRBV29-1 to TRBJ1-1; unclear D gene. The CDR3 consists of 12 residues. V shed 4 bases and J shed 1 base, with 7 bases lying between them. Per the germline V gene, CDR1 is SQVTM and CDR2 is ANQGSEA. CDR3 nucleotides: TGCAGCGTTGGTCCCAAGAACACTGAAGCTTTCTTT. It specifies CSVGPKNTEAFF.

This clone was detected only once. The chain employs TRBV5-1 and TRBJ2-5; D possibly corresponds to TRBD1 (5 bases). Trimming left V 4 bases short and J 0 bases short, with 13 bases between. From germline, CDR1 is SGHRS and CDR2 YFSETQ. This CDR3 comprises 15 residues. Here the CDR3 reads CASSTHQGNQETQYF. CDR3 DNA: TGCGCCAGCAGCACACACCAGGGAAACCAAGAGACCCAGTACTTC.

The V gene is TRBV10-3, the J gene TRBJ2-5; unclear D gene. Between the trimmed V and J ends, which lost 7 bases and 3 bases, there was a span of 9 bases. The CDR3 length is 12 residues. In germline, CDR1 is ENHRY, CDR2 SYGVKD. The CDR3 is CAIKRREETQYF. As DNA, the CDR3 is TGTGCCATCAAAAGGCGCGAAGAGACCCAGTACTTC.

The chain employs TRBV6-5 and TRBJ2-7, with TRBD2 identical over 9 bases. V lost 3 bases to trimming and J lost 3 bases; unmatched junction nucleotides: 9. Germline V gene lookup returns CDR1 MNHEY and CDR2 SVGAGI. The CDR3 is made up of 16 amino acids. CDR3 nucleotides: TGTGCCAGCAGTTATGGAGCGGGGGGTCCTATCTACGAGCAGTACTTC. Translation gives CASSYGAGGPIYEQYF.

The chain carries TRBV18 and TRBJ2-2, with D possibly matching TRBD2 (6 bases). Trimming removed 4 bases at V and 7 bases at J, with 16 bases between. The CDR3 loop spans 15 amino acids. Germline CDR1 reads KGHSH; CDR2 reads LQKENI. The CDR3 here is CASSLPGAGNGELFF. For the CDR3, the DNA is TGTGCCAGCTCACTACCGGGAGCAGGGAACGGGGAGCTGTTTTTT. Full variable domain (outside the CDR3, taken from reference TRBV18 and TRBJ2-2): NAGVMQNPRHLVRRRGQEARLRCSPMKGHSHVYWYRQLPEEGLKFMVYLQKENIIDESGMPKERFSAEFPKEGPSILRIQQVVRGDSAAYFCASSLPGAGNGELFFGEGSRLTVL.

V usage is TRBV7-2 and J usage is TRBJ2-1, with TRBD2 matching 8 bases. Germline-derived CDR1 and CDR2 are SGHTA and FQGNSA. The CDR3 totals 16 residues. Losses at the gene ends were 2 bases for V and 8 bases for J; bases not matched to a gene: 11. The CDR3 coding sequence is TGTGCCAGCAGCTTACGTTTTGTTGCGGGGGGATATGAGCAGTTCTTC. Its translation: CASSLRFVAGGYEQFF.

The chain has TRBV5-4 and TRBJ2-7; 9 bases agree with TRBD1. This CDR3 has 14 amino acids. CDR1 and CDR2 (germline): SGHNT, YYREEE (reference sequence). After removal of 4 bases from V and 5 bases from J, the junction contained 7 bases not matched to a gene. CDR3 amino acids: CASSKDRGQDEQYF. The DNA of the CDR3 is TGTGCCAGCAGCAAGGACAGGGGACAGGACGAGCAGTACTTC. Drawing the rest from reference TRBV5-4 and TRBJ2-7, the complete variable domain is ETGVTQSPTHLIKTRGQQVTLRCSSQSGHNTVSWYQQALGQGPQFIFQYYREEENGRGNFPPRFSGLQFPNYSSELNVNALELDDSALYLCASSKDRGQDEQYFGPGTRLTVT.

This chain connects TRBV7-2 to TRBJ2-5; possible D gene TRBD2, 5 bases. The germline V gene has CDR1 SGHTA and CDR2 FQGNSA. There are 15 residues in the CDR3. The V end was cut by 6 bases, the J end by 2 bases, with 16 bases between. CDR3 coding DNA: TGTGCCAGCAGTACACTAGGGAGAGGGCAAGAGACCCAGTACTTC. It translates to CASSTLGRGQETQYF.

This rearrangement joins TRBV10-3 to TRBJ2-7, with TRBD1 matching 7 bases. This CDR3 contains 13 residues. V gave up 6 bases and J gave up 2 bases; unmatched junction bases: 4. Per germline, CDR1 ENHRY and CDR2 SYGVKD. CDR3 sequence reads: CAIRLTGTYEQYF. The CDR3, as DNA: TGTGCCATCAGGTTGACAGGGACCTACGAGCAGTACTTC.

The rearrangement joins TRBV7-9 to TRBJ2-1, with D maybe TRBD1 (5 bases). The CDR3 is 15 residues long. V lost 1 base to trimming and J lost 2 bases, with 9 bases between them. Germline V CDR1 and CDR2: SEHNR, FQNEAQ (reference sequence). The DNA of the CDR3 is TGTGCCAGCAGCTTAGTAATGGACACCTACAATGAGCAGTTCTTC. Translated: CASSLVMDTYNEQFF.

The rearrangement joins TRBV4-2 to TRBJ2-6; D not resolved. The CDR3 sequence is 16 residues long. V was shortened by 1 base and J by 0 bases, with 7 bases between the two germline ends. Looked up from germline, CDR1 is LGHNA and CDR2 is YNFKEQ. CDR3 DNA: TGTGCCAGCAGCCAAGTCCCCGGCTCTGGGGCCAACGTCCTGACTTTC. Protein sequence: CASSQVPGSGANVLTF.

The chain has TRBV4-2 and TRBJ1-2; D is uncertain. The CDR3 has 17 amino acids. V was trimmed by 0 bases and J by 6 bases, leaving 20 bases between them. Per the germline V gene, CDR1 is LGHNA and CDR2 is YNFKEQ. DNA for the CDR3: TGTGCCAGCAGCCAAGATTATCTCTCCGAGGGATTCGATGGCTACACCTTC. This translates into CASSQDYLSEGFDGYTF.

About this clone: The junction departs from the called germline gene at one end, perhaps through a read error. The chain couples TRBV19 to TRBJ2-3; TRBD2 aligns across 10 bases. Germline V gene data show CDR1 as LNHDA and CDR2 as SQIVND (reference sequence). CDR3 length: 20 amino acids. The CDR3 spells CASSMGGVWGGLAAVDTQYF. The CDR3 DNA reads TGTGCCAGCAGTATGGGAGGCGTGTGGGGAGGACTAGCGGCCGTGGATACGCAGTATTTT.

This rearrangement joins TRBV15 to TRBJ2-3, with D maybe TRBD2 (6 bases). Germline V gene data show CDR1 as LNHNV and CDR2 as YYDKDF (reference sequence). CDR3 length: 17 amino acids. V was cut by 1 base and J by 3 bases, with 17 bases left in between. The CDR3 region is CATSRGGLLPETDTQYF. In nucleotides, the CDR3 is TGTGCCACCAGCAGAGGGGGACTCCTTCCTGAGACAGATACGCAGTATTTT.

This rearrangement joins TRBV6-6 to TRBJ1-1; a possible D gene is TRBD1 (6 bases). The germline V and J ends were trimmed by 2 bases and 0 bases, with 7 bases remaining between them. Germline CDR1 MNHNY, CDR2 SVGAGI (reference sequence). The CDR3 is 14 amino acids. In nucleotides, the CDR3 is TGTGCCAGCAGTTACGGACAGATGAACACTGAAGCTTTCTTT. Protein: CASSYGQMNTEAFF.

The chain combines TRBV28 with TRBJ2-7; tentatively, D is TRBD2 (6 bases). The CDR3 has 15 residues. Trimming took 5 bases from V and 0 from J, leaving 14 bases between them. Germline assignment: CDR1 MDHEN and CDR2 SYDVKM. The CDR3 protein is CASSHGTGSSYEQYF. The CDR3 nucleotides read TGTGCCAGCAGTCACGGGACTGGGAGCTCCTACGAGCAGTACTTC.

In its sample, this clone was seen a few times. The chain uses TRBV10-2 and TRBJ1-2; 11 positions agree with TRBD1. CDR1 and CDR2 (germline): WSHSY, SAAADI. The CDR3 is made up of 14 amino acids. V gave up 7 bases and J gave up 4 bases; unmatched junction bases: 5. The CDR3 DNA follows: TGCGCCAGCAATGAAGGACAGGGGGCCTATGGCTACACCTTC. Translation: CASNEGQGAYGYTF.

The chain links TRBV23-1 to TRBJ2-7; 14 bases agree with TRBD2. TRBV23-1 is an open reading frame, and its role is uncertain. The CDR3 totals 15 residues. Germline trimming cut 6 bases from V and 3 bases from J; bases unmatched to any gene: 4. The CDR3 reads CASRGGTSGSYEQYF. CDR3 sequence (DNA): TGCGCCAGCAGGGGGGGGACTAGCGGGAGCTACGAGCAGTACTTC.